This TCR beta chain was recovered during a study of shared T cell receptors in the human thymus. Some clones are missing from TCRdb's copy, which holds only in-frame ones; the method was immunoSEQ multiplex PCR. Among hundreds of thousands of clones listed, 88% were seen once. The CDR3 extends over 17 amino acids. Germline assignment: CDR1 SQVTM and CDR2 ANQGSEA. V was cut by 4 bases and J by 7 bases, with 29 bases left in between. The same sample was also used in a study of human thymus T cells.

The source is a boy younger than two with a congenital heart defect. Sequencing was carried out using thymocytes. V usage is TRBV29-1 and J usage is TRBJ2-7; TRBD2 might be the D (6 bases). The CDR3 bases are TGCAGCGTTGGTCCTGAGGAGGTGGGAGGAGGTTCGGGGGAGCAGTACTTC. It translates to CSVGPEEVGGGSGEQYF.